Presented here are 21 T cell receptor beta chains from one specimen sequenced in a study of blood T cell repertoires in COVID-19. TCRdb keeps only in-frame clones here, not all; method: immunoSEQ multiplex PCR. The sample has some 240,000 clones; 65% to 90% are singletons. Material: peripheral blood. The receptor source for this set is a woman aged 40 to 50 who had recovered from COVID-19.

This clone was picked up a small number of times. This sequence joins TRBV4-2 and TRBJ1-2; 7 positions match TRBD1. The CDR3 is 16 amino acids. Per germline, CDR1 LGHNA and CDR2 YNFKEQ. The V and J ends lost 1 base and 6 bases, in that order; junction bases with no gene match: 11. CDR3 coding DNA: TGTGCCAGCAGCCAAGTTTCCTCCAGGGGGGAGGATGGCTACACCTTC. It codes for CASSQVSSRGEDGYTF.

V and J are TRBV18 and TRBJ1-3, with TRBD1 identical over 8 bases. Germline V gene sequence: CDR1 KGHSH, CDR2 LQKENI. This CDR3 spans 16 amino acids. Trimming cost V 2 bases and J 2 bases; bases outside gene matches: 5. The CDR3 nucleotides are TGTGCCAGCTCACCATCGCAGGGGGCTGCTGGAAACACCATATATTTT. Its translation: CASSPSQGAAGNTIYF.

The V gene is TRBV28, the J gene TRBJ2-1, with 10 bases that match TRBD1. V lost 10 bases to trimming and J lost 4 bases; unmatched junction nucleotides: 7. Germline V gene lookup returns CDR1 MDHEN and CDR2 SYDVKM. CDR3 length: 14 amino acids. In DNA form, the CDR3 reads TGTGCCATCGATGGGGGACAGGGGTACAATGAGCAGTTCTTC. Its translation is CAIDGGQGYNEQFF.

This chain uses TRBV28 with TRBJ2-7; 8 bases line up with TRBD2. Trimming took 7 bases from V and 2 from J; bases not matched to a gene: 10. Germline values: CDR1 MDHEN, CDR2 SYDVKM. The CDR3 loop spans 15 amino acids. The CDR3 bases are TGTGCCAGCATTTTTCGGACGGGGGGGACCTACGAGCAGTACTTC. Its translation: CASIFRTGGTYEQYF.

Here the CDR3 reads CAIQTPAQNTEAFF. The CDR3 DNA reads TGTGCCATCCAGACTCCCGCACAGAACACTGAAGCTTTCTTT. V usage is TRBV10-3 and J usage is TRBJ1-1; D unclear. With 8 bases removed from V and 1 base from J, the gap between germline ends came to 14 bases. The CDR3 contains 14 residues. Germline CDR1 reads ENHRY; CDR2 reads SYGVKD.

This clone was observed a handful of times. The CDR3 sequence is CASSRKQGTALNSPLHF. The CDR3 coding sequence is TGTGCCAGCAGCCGGAAACAGGGGACTGCGTTAAATTCACCCCTCCACTTT. V is TRBV7-9 and J is TRBJ1-6; 7 bases fit TRBD1. Per germline, CDR1 SEHNR and CDR2 FQNEAQ (reference sequence). V gave up 5 bases and J gave up 7 bases; unmatched junction bases: 14. The CDR3 runs to 17 residues.

V is TRBV28 and J is TRBJ1-2; D may be TRBD1 (6 bases). The CDR3 has 13 residues. Germline V gene lookup returns CDR1 MDHEN and CDR2 SYDVKM. V lost 5 bases to trimming and J lost 5 bases, with 12 bases between them. The CDR3 DNA follows: TGTGCCAGCAGTCCAACAGGGTTTTATGGCTACACCTTC. Encoded protein: CASSPTGFYGYTF.

The rearrangement joins TRBV6-6 to TRBJ2-3; possible D gene TRBD1, 7 bases. CDR3 length equals 16 residues. Between the trimmed V and J ends, which lost 6 bases and 3 bases, there was a span of 19 bases. The V gene's germline CDR1 is MNHNY and CDR2 SVGAGI (reference sequence). Here the CDR3 reads CASSPHARGVTDTQYF. DNA for the CDR3: TGTGCCAGCAGCCCCCACGCCAGGGGGGTAACAGATACGCAGTATTTT.

This rearrangement joins TRBV10-3 to TRBJ1-1, with 11 bases matching TRBD1. The CDR3 totals 19 residues. Trimming cost V 1 base and J 1 base; bases outside gene matches: 11. Germline lookup yields CDR1 ENHRY and CDR2 SYGVKD. CDR3 amino acids: CAISEWGWTGGRRNTEAFF. The CDR3 region has the DNA TGTGCCATCAGTGAGTGGGGGTGGACAGGGGGCAGGAGGAACACTGAAGCTTTCTTT.

The chain carries TRBV5-1 and TRBJ2-7; tentative D call: TRBD2 (6 bases). CDR3 length equals 14 residues. V was pared by 0 bases and J by 3 bases, with 10 bases between. Germline-derived CDR1 and CDR2 are SGHRS and YFSETQ. The CDR3 DNA reads TGCGCCAGCAGCTTGGGCCCGGGGGTCTACGAGCAGTACTTC. It translates to CASSLGPGVYEQYF.

This rearrangement joins TRBV7-9 to TRBJ2-7, with a tentative D call TRBD1 (5 bases). The V end lost 3 bases, the J end lost 2 bases, and 8 bases lay between the germline ends. Looked up from germline, CDR1 is SEHNR and CDR2 is FQNEAQ (reference sequence). The CDR3 runs to 13 residues. CDR3 sequence (DNA): TGTGCCAGCAGCTTCAGGGAAGCCTACGAGCAGTACTTC. Its translation is CASSFREAYEQYF.

The chain links TRBV4-2 to TRBJ2-7, with 8 bases aligning to TRBD1. The CDR3 runs to 14 residues. CDR1 LGHNA and CDR2 YNFKEQ come from the germline V gene. The J segment lost 5 bases and the V segment lost 4 bases, leaving 7 bases of the junction unmatched. The CDR3 reads CASSRGQGRDEQYF. The CDR3 DNA follows: TGTGCCAGCAGCCGTGGACAGGGACGCGACGAGCAGTACTTC.

A note on this clone: The same CDR3 also results from other DNA sequences found in this sample. The chain is built from TRBV18 and TRBJ2-7, with TRBD1 identical over 7 bases. CDR1 and CDR2 from the germline V gene are KGHSH and LQKENI. The CDR3 contains 13 residues. V lost 3 bases and J lost 3; bases outside the gene matches: 2. CDR3 sequence (DNA): TGTGCCAGCTCACCCAGGGACAGCTACGAGCAGTACTTC. Protein product: CASSPRDSYEQYF.

The gene calls are TRBV2 and TRBJ1-2; D is undetermined. Germline-derived CDR1 and CDR2 are SNHLY and FYNNEI. This CDR3 contains 14 residues. V lost 3 bases to trimming and J lost 1 base, with 9 bases between them. CDR3 residues: CASSEPLLNYGYTF. The CDR3 region has the DNA TGTGCCAGCAGTGAGCCATTACTTAACTATGGCTACACCTTC.

The chain joins TRBV6-6 to TRBJ2-5; possible D gene TRBD2, 6 bases. This CDR3 is built from 13 residues. Trimming removed 0 bases at V and 9 bases at J, with 11 bases between. CDR1 MNHNY and CDR2 SVGAGI come from the germline V gene (reference sequence). CDR3 in DNA: TGTGCCAGCAGTTACTCGAGAGGCGGGGCCCAGTACTTC. Its translation is CASSYSRGGAQYF.

Comment on this clone: The same CDR3 arises from other DNA sequences in this sample as well. CDR3 loop: CASSQGATNEKLFF. As DNA, the CDR3 is TGCGCCAGCAGCCAGGGGGCGACTAATGAAAAACTGTTTTTT. The chain is built from TRBV5-1 and TRBJ1-4, with 8 positions matching TRBD1. The CDR3 has 14 amino acids. Trimming removed 4 bases from V and 2 bases from J; junction bases left unmatched: 1. Looked up from germline, CDR1 is SGHRS and CDR2 is YFSETQ.

V usage is TRBV13 and J usage is TRBJ1-2; 8 bases agree with TRBD1. This CDR3 has 16 amino acids. Trimming at V came to 3 bases and at J to 3 bases, leaving 9 bases not matched to a gene. Per the germline V gene, CDR1 is PRHDT and CDR2 is FYEKMQ (reference sequence). The CDR3, as DNA: TGTGCCAGCAGCTTGTCGAACCCCAGGGGGCACTATGGCTACACCTTC. This translates into CASSLSNPRGHYGYTF. Together with reference TRBV13 and TRBJ1-2, the CDR3 gives the full variable domain: AAGVIQSPRHLIKEKRETATLKCYPIPRHDTVYWYQQGPGQDPQFLISFYEKMQSDKGSIPDRFSAQQFSDYHSELNMSSLELGDSALYFCASSLSNPRGHYGYTFGSGTRLTVV.

The chain is built from TRBV6-5 and TRBJ2-7; 12 bases line up with TRBD1. This CDR3 spans 14 amino acids. The germline gives CDR1 MNHEY, CDR2 SVGAGI. V lost 5 bases and J lost 7; bases outside the gene matches: 6. The CDR3 is CASSTGQGAGEQYF. The CDR3 DNA reads as TGTGCCAGCAGTACGGGACAGGGGGCTGGGGAGCAGTACTTC.

The chain uses TRBV10-3 and TRBJ2-2; no clear D. Per germline, CDR1 ENHRY and CDR2 SYGVKD. Trimming took off 3 bases at V and 8 bases at J, with 10 bases between the two ends. The CDR3 is made up of 13 amino acids. CDR3 sequence reads: CAISDSFGGELFF. The CDR3 nucleotides read TGTGCCATCAGTGACAGTTTTGGTGGGGAGCTGTTTTTT.

The chain carries TRBV2 and TRBJ2-7; 9 positions agree with TRBD1. The CDR3 totals 14 residues. Germline V gene lookup returns CDR1 SNHLY and CDR2 FYNNEI. V lost 6 bases, J lost 6 bases, and 9 bases stayed unmatched. CDR3 amino acids: CASRAGQGGSEQYF. The CDR3 DNA follows: TGTGCCAGCAGGGCGGGACAGGGAGGGTCCGAGCAGTACTTC.

J is TRBJ1-3 and V is TRBV7-8; D gene ambiguous. V was trimmed by 3 bases and J by 2 bases, leaving 17 bases between them. CDR1 and CDR2 (germline): SGHVS, FQNEAQ. The length of the CDR3 is 17 residues. The CDR3 loop reads CASSFFEREPTGNTIYF. DNA of the CDR3: TGTGCCAGCAGCTTTTTCGAGCGCGAGCCCACTGGAAACACCATATATTTT.